This T cell receptor beta chain was recovered during a study of blood T cell repertoires in COVID-19. Study-wide context: Both acute and convalescent COVID-19 samples were obtained from the United States, Italy and Spain. The cDNA or gDNA used as material had been derived from T cells, B-cell-depleted T cells, or PBMCs.

Authors' analysis steps: Amplification with reference gene primers provided the estimates of nucleated cell counts. Generated by immunoSEQ multiplex PCR, the TCRdb table keeps only in-frame clones and is missing some. D and trimming were read from the DNA, whereas the V and J calls and clone size are those reported in that table. The data show approximately 110,000 clones, around nine tenths seen once. The CDR3 sequence is 17 residues long. The germline CDR1 and CDR2 sequences are LGHNA and YSLEER. V shed 4 bases, J shed 8 bases, and the junction held 16 bases outside the gene matches. Sequenced input: peripheral blood. The rearrangement uses TRBV4-3 and TRBJ1-5; 8 nucleotides line up with TRBD1. The clonotype comes from a man in his forties with acute or convalescent COVID-19. CDR3 nucleotide sequence: TGCGCCAGCAGCCGCGGACAGGGTCGGACACAACGAAAGCCCCAGCATTTT. Amino acids: CASSRGQGRTQRKPQHF.